Shown below are 7 T cell receptor beta chains from a single sample sequenced in a study of blood T cell repertoires in COVID-19. Libraries were prepared by immunoSEQ multiplex PCR; TCRdb keeps only in-frame clonotypes and omits some of them. The repertoire includes around 150,000 clones, less than 90% of them detected once, and over 2% sits in the top ten. The sequenced sample consisted of peripheral blood. Receptors were obtained from a human donor with COVID-19, enrolled during active disease. The donor label of this sample is uncertain.

The chain uses TRBV7-9 and TRBJ1-5; TRBD1 agrees at 8 bases. The CDR3 contains 15 residues. The junction had 8 bases not matched to a gene; V was cut back by 5 bases and J by 5 bases. Germline V gene sequence: CDR1 SEHNR, CDR2 FQNEAQ (reference sequence). CDR3 sequence (DNA): TGTGCCAGCAGCCCCCTGACAGGGGATTATCAGCCCCAGCATTTT. This gives the protein CASSPLTGDYQPQHF.

In its sample, this clone was seen once. J is TRBJ2-1 and V is TRBV14, with 7 bases that match TRBD2. Germline-derived CDR1 and CDR2 are SGHDN and FVKESK. The CDR3 runs 15 residues. With V trimmed by 6 bases and J by 0 bases, 5 bases remained unmatched. CDR3 in amino acids: CASSGRGSSYNEQFF. The CDR3 DNA is TGTGCCAGCAGTGGGCGGGGGAGCTCCTACAATGAGCAGTTCTTC.

The sample holds one count of this clone. In DNA form, the CDR3 reads TGTGCCAGCAGATCGGACAGGGTTGCCCACAATGAGCAGTTCTTC. Amino acids: CASRSDRVAHNEQFF. This chain joins TRBV6-4 and TRBJ2-1, with 8 bases identical to TRBD1. Germline CDR1 and CDR2: MRHNA and SNTAGT. The CDR3 runs 15 residues. With V trimmed by 6 bases and J by 5 bases, 9 bases remained unmatched.

This clone has just one count. The V call is TRBV6-6, the J call TRBJ1-5, with D tentatively TRBD1 (5 bases). Germline V gene lookup returns CDR1 MNHNY and CDR2 SVGAGI (reference sequence). Trimming took off 6 bases at V and 4 bases at J, with 13 bases between the two ends. The CDR3 covers 14 residues. The CDR3 is CASSFQGPNQPQHF. The CDR3, as DNA: TGTGCCAGCAGCTTCCAGGGTCCAAATCAGCCCCAGCATTTT.

This clone came up once. One junction end disagrees with the germline gene, perhaps due to a read error. The chain couples TRBV13 to TRBJ1-1; D possibly corresponds to TRBD1 (5 bases). CDR3 length: 15 amino acids. Germline values: CDR1 PRHDT, CDR2 FYEKMQ (reference sequence). Here the CDR3 reads CPSSFGAPGGTEAFF. CDR3 in DNA: TGTCCCAGCAGCTTCGGGGCCCCGGGGGGGACTGAAGCTTTCTTT.

The gene calls are TRBV6-5 and TRBJ1-5; 9 positions agree with TRBD1. Germline-derived CDR1 and CDR2 are MNHEY and SVGAGI. V lost 3 bases and J lost 7; bases outside the gene matches: 4. The CDR3 contains 14 residues. CDR3 sequence: CASSYLGTGQPQHF. The CDR3 coding sequence is TGTGCCAGCAGTTATCTCGGGACAGGGCAGCCCCAGCATTTT.

V is TRBV13 and J is TRBJ2-5; D unresolved. The CDR3 covers 10 residues. Germline CDR1 reads PRHDT; CDR2 reads FYEKMQ (reference sequence). V shed 8 bases and J shed 4 bases, with 5 bases lying between them. CDR3 sequence (DNA): TGTGCCAGCGGCAGAGAGACCCAGTACTTC. Residues: CASGRETQYF.